The present T cell receptor (beta chain) was sequenced within a study of cytomegalovirus exposure and HLA in healthy donors. Study summary: Genotyping showed roughly 83% of fewer than 500 donors falling in the Caucasian-associated ancestry cluster.

Per the germline V gene, CDR1 is SGHNT and CDR2 is YYREEE (reference sequence). The length of the CDR3 is 14 residues. Trimming pared 0 bases from V and 2 bases from J, leaving 9 bases between. PCR was performed using 60 Vbeta and 13 Jbeta primers. Method: immunoSEQ multiplex PCR; TCRdb's copy keeps in-frame clones and lacks some. The sample holds roughly 180,000 clones; 80% to 90% are singletons and the top ten take more than 0.95%. This chain joins TRBV5-4 and TRBJ2-7; D might be TRBD2 (5 bases). The sequence came from a girl aged 2-10 years in good health and CMV-seropositive. Sequencing input: PBMCs. The CDR3 spells CASSLVGSPYEQYF. The CDR3 DNA reads TGTGCCAGCAGCTTGGTAGGGAGTCCCTACGAGCAGTACTTC.